The 16 T cell receptor beta chains presented below share a single source sample, sequenced in a study of blood T cell repertoires in COVID-19. Assay used: immunoSEQ multiplex PCR; TCRdb lists only in-frame clones, some missing. The sample yields around 140,000 clones, 85% to 90% seen once. What was sequenced was peripheral blood. The source is a woman aged 50 to 60 with active or convalescent COVID-19.

The CDR3 reads CASSSRDSRSNQPQHF. In DNA, the CDR3 is TGTGCCAGCAGTAGCCGGGACAGTCGCAGCAATCAGCCCCAGCATTTT. The chain carries TRBV28 and TRBJ1-5; 7 positions agree with TRBD1. The CDR3 runs 16 residues. The germline V gene encodes CDR1 MDHEN and CDR2 SYDVKM. Trimming cost V 5 bases and J 1 base; bases outside gene matches: 8.

The chain employs TRBV5-4 and TRBJ2-7; 11 positions match TRBD2. CDR1 is SGHNT and CDR2 is YYREEE in the germline V gene (reference sequence). The length of the CDR3 is 16 residues. J gave up 0 bases and V 2 bases, and 4 bases lay outside the gene matches. The CDR3 sequence: CASSLAGTSGSYEQYF. CDR3 sequence (DNA): TGTGCCAGCAGCTTAGCAGGGACTAGCGGCTCCTACGAGCAGTACTTC.

The chain combines TRBV6-2 or TRBV6-3 with TRBJ2-1; 15 bases fit TRBD2. Germline CDR1 reads MNHEY; CDR2 reads SVGEGT. The CDR3 contains 19 residues. The trim removed 2 bases at V and 3 bases at J, leaving 8 bases unmatched. The CDR3 bases are TGTGCCAGCAGTTACCTGAGGACTAGCGGGAGGGCCGACTACAATGAGCAGTTCTTC. This gives the protein CASSYLRTSGRADYNEQFF.

The rearrangement uses TRBV9 and TRBJ2-2; D is possibly TRBD2 (5 bases). CDR1 SGDLS and CDR2 YYNGEE come from the germline V gene. The germline V and J ends were trimmed by 3 bases and 3 bases, with 15 bases remaining between them. This CDR3 has 16 residues. This CDR3 reads CASSAKLEFDTGELFF. The CDR3, as DNA: TGTGCCAGCAGCGCCAAACTAGAGTTCGACACCGGGGAGCTGTTTTTT.

The chain carries TRBV29-1 and TRBJ2-3; D uncertain. The V and J ends lost 4 bases and 4 bases respectively, with 12 bases between them. The CDR3 sequence is 13 residues long. Germline values: CDR1 SQVTM, CDR2 ANQGSEA. CDR3 amino acids: CSVGAKLADTQYF. The DNA for the CDR3 is TGCAGCGTTGGGGCAAAACTTGCAGATACGCAGTATTTT.

The chain combines TRBV10-3 with TRBJ1-5; perhaps TRBD1 as D (5 bases). The CDR3 contains 14 residues. Germline V gene data show CDR1 as ENHRY and CDR2 as SYGVKD. Trimming shortened V by 3 bases and J by 5 bases, and 11 bases separated the two germline ends. The CDR3 nucleotides read TGTGCCATCAGTGACAGGGTTGGGGATCAGCCCCAGCATTTT. Translated: CAISDRVGDQPQHF.

V is TRBV4-1 and J is TRBJ2-1; 8 nucleotides align to TRBD2. CDR3 length: 17 residues. Germline lookup yields CDR1 MGHRA and CDR2 YSYEKL. V gave up 1 base and J gave up 3 bases; unmatched junction bases: 8. CDR3 DNA sequence: TGCGCCAGCAGCCAAGGTTTAAGCGGGAGACTCTACAATGAGCAGTTCTTC. This translates into CASSQGLSGRLYNEQFF.

The V call is TRBV30, the J call TRBJ2-3; 11 bases match TRBD1. Germline CDR1 and CDR2: GTSNPN and SVGIG (reference sequence). The CDR3 is made up of 16 amino acids. The trim removed 5 bases at V and 5 bases at J, leaving 12 bases unmatched. The DNA for the CDR3 is TGTGCCTGGGGCCCCCTCGGGACAGGGGGATTAGATACGCAGTATTTT. Its translation: CAWGPLGTGGLDTQYF. Supplemented by reference TRBV30 and TRBJ2-3, the full variable domain reads SQTIHQWPATLVQPVGSPLSLECTVEGTSNPNLYWYRQAAGRGLQLLFYSVGIGQISSEVPQNLSASRPQDRQFILSSKKLLLSDSGFYLCAWGPLGTGGLDTQYFGPGTRLTVL.

The chain couples TRBV28 to TRBJ1-5; TRBD1 aligns across 9 bases. J gave up 5 bases and V 3 bases, and 5 bases lay outside the gene matches. Looked up from germline, CDR1 is MDHEN and CDR2 is SYDVKM. This CDR3 is built from 15 residues. The DNA of the CDR3 is TGTGCCAGCAGTTTGCCCACAGGGGGCCATCAGCCCCAGCATTTT. Translated: CASSLPTGGHQPQHF.

V gene TRBV7-2 combines with J gene TRBJ1-1; TRBD1 aligns across 7 bases. Looked up from germline, CDR1 is SGHTA and CDR2 is FQGNSA. The CDR3 has 14 residues. The trim removed 5 bases at V and 2 bases at J, leaving 5 bases unmatched. CDR3 nucleotide sequence: TGTGCCAGCAGCCCCCGACAGGGAAACACTGAAGCTTTCTTT. Its translation is CASSPRQGNTEAFF. Full variable domain (missing parts from reference TRBV7-2 and TRBJ1-1): GAGVSQSPSNKVTEKGKDVELRCDPISGHTALYWYRQSLGQGLEFLIYFQGNSAPDKSGLPSDRFSAERTGGSVSTLTIQRTQQEDSAVYLCASSPRQGNTEAFFGQGTRLTVV.

The genes are TRBV7-9 and TRBJ2-3, with TRBD2 matching over 11 bases. The CDR3 contains 16 residues. The germline gives CDR1 SEHNR, CDR2 FQNEAQ (reference sequence). With 5 bases clipped from V and 2 bases from J, the junction kept 6 bases outside the gene matches. The CDR3 sequence is CASSPPLAGVTDTQYF. The CDR3 nucleotides read TGTGCCAGCAGCCCTCCACTAGCGGGGGTCACAGATACGCAGTATTTT. The complete variable domain, with remaining parts taken from reference TRBV7-9 and TRBJ2-3, reads DTGVSQNPRHKITKRGQNVTFRCDPISEHNRLYWYRQTLGQGPEFLTYFQNEAQLEKSRLLSDRFSAERPKGSFSTLEIQRTEQGDSAMYLCASSPPLAGVTDTQYFGPGTRLTVL.

The chain uses TRBV7-6 and TRBJ2-1, with D possibly TRBD2 on 6 matching bases. CDR1 SGHVS and CDR2 FNYEAQ come from the germline V gene. The CDR3 length is 15 residues. V was cut by 1 base and J by 6 bases, with 13 bases left in between. The CDR3 coding sequence is TGTGCCAGCAGCTTAGGAGTGGGGGGTGGCAATGAGCAGTTCTTC. Amino acid sequence: CASSLGVGGGNEQFF.

V gene TRBV6-2 or TRBV6-3 combines with J gene TRBJ2-1; D is possibly TRBD2 (7 bases). The V gene's germline CDR1 is MNHEY and CDR2 SVGEGT. The CDR3 is made up of 17 amino acids. The ends were cut back, 6 bases at V and 3 bases at J, with 21 bases in the middle. CDR3 coding DNA: TGTGCCAGCAGCCCCCTAAGGGGGGGAGGGATCTACAATGAGCAGTTCTTC. As protein: CASSPLRGGGIYNEQFF.

This clone was detected a few times. The rearrangement joins TRBV7-8 to TRBJ2-7; D perhaps matches TRBD1 (5 bases). The CDR3 has 11 amino acids. Germline V gene data show CDR1 as SGHVS and CDR2 as FQNEAQ. Trimming removed 2 bases at V and 7 bases at J, with 6 bases between. Here the CDR3 reads CASSLNREQYF. The CDR3 DNA reads TGTGCCAGCAGCTTAAACAGGGAGCAGTACTTC.

The rearrangement uses TRBV6-5 and TRBJ2-1; no reliable D call. The germline V gene encodes CDR1 MNHEY and CDR2 SVGAGI. V lost 6 bases and J lost 6, with 9 bases in between. CDR3 length: 12 amino acids. The CDR3 sequence is CASRGLVNEQFF. The CDR3 DNA reads as TGTGCCAGCAGGGGCCTGGTCAATGAGCAGTTCTTC.

The J gene is TRBJ1-1, the V gene TRBV6-1, with 8 positions matching TRBD1. Germline loops: CDR1 MNHNS, CDR2 SASEGT. V was clipped by 1 base and J by 0 bases; unmatched bases: 4. This CDR3 has 16 amino acids. The DNA for the CDR3 is TGTGCCAGCAGTGAAGTAGACAGGGGACTGAACACTGAAGCTTTCTTT. Translating gives CASSEVDRGLNTEAFF.